These 11 T cell receptor beta chains were all obtained from the same sample, sequenced in a study of cytomegalovirus exposure and HLA in healthy donors. The PCR made use of 60 Vbeta and 13 Jbeta primers. Produced via immunoSEQ multiplex PCR; TCRdb's table is partial and in-frame only. Of about 190,000 clones in the sample, 65% to 90% are singletons; the top ten hold approximately 6%. The material sequenced was PBMCs. The receptors derive from a man aged 40-55 years in good health and CMV-seropositive.

V and J are TRBV14 and TRBJ2-5, with 9 bases aligning to TRBD1. Matching the DNA end better, TRBJ2-7 makes the J call doubtful. The CDR3 loop spans 17 amino acids. In germline, CDR1 is SGHDN, CDR2 FVKESK. The CDR3 is CASSYTLRDRDIGEQYF. The DNA of the CDR3 is TGTGCCAGCAGCTACACCTTACGGGACAGGGATATTGGCGAGCAGTACTTC.

The genes are TRBV2 and TRBJ1-5, with D possibly being TRBD1 (5 bases). Germline V lookup: CDR1 SNHLY, CDR2 FYNNEI. The CDR3 contains 16 residues. With 2 bases removed from V and 3 bases from J, the gap between germline ends came to 14 bases. In DNA form, the CDR3 reads TGTGCCAGCAGTGAATTGAGTGGGGCGGCCAATCAGCCCCAGCATTTT. This gives the protein CASSELSGAANQPQHF.

This clone was observed once. The chain links TRBV10-3 to TRBJ1-6, with TRBD1 identical over 8 bases. V was clipped by 6 bases and J by 7 bases; unmatched bases: 11. The germline V gene has CDR1 ENHRY and CDR2 SYGVKD. The CDR3 loop spans 16 amino acids. The CDR3 sequence is CAIRETGGLWNSPLHF. The CDR3 nucleotides are TGTGCCATCAGGGAAACAGGGGGATTGTGGAATTCACCCCTCCACTTT.

The genes are TRBV18 and TRBJ2-7, with a tentative D call TRBD2 (5 bases). The V gene's germline CDR1 is KGHSH and CDR2 LQKENI. The ends were cut back, 3 bases at V and 1 base at J, with 10 bases in the middle. This CDR3 has 14 amino acids. In DNA form, the CDR3 reads TGTGCCAGCTCACCGGGCGGGCGGTCCTACGAGCAGTACTTC. Translating it yields CASSPGGRSYEQYF. Supplemented by reference TRBV18 and TRBJ2-7, the full variable domain reads NAGVMQNPRHLVRRRGQEARLRCSPMKGHSHVYWYRQLPEEGLKFMVYLQKENIIDESGMPKERFSAEFPKEGPSILRIQQVVRGDSAAYFCASSPGGRSYEQYFGPGTRLTVT.

The rearrangement uses TRBV28 and TRBJ1-2, with D perhaps matching TRBD1 (6 bases). The CDR3 consists of 16 residues. Per germline, CDR1 MDHEN and CDR2 SYDVKM. The V and J ends lost 3 bases and 4 bases respectively, with 18 bases between them. CDR3 sequence (DNA): TGTGCCAGCAGTTTGGTGACAGGTTCCTTTCCCTATGGCTACACCTTC. As protein: CASSLVTGSFPYGYTF.

On this clone itself: Other DNA sequences in the same sample also yield this CDR3. The V gene is TRBV7-2, the J gene TRBJ2-5, with 9 bases identical to TRBD2. The CDR3 has 15 residues. Trimming removed 1 base from V and 5 bases from J; junction bases left unmatched: 5. Germline V lookup: CDR1 SGHTA, CDR2 FQGNSA. The CDR3 loop is CASSLGGGAGETQYF. CDR3 nucleotides: TGTGCCAGCAGCTTAGGCGGGGGGGCGGGGGAGACCCAGTACTTC.

The V and J genes are TRBV28 and TRBJ2-1; D may be TRBD1 (6 bases). Trimming cost V 6 bases and J 1 base, with 16 bases left between them. The CDR3 length is 16 residues. The germline V gene encodes CDR1 MDHEN and CDR2 SYDVKM. The CDR3, as DNA: TGTGCCAGCAGCCCGTTACAGGGATGGTCCTACAATGAGCAGTTCTTC. Its translation: CASSPLQGWSYNEQFF. Full variable domain (outside the CDR3, taken from reference TRBV28 and TRBJ2-1): DVKVTQSSRYLVKRTGEKVFLECVQDMDHENMFWYRQDPGLGLRLIYFSYDVKMKEKGDIPEGYSVSREKKERFSLILESASTNQTSMYLCASSPLQGWSYNEQFFGPGTRLTVL.

This clone occurred a few times. CDR3 nucleotide sequence: TGTGCCAGCAGCCCCAGACCTAACAGGGCCAATCAGCCCCAGCATTTT. It translates to CASSPRPNRANQPQHF. This sequence joins TRBV5-6 and TRBJ1-5; D is possibly TRBD1 (6 bases). Germline V CDR1 and CDR2: SGHDT, YYEEEE. Trimming took off 4 bases at V and 3 bases at J, with 17 bases between the two ends. The CDR3 totals 16 residues.

The V call is TRBV5-6, the J call TRBJ1-5; D ambiguous. The germline V gene encodes CDR1 SGHDT and CDR2 YYEEEE. The V end lost 3 bases, the J end lost 4 bases, and 11 bases lay between the germline ends. The CDR3 runs 14 residues. CDR3 in DNA: TGTGCCAGCAGCTCTGGTCTGAGAAATCAGCCCCAGCATTTT. Translating it yields CASSSGLRNQPQHF.

There are a few counts of this clone. V usage is TRBV7-3 and J usage is TRBJ2-7; 9 bases are a match to TRBD1. This CDR3 contains 14 residues. Germline loops: CDR1 SGHTA, CDR2 FQGTGA. Losses at the gene ends were 5 bases for V and 6 bases for J; bases not matched to a gene: 8. The CDR3 DNA sequence: TGTGCCAGCAGCATCACAGGGGGCCCTGGCGAGCAGTACTTC. Translating it yields CASSITGGPGEQYF. Full variable domain (outside the CDR3, taken from reference TRBV7-3 and TRBJ2-7): GAGVSQTPSNKVTEKGKYVELRCDPISGHTALYWYRQSLGQGPEFLIYFQGTGAADDSGLPNDRFFAVRPEGSVSTLKIQRTERGDSAVYLCASSITGGPGEQYFGPGTRLTVT.

The rearrangement uses TRBV5-4 and TRBJ1-2, with D unclear. This CDR3 has 13 residues. V lost 5 bases and J 3 bases, leaving 11 bases between the germline ends. Germline values: CDR1 SGHNT, CDR2 YYREEE (reference sequence). DNA of the CDR3: TGTGCCAGCAGAGCCCCAGGTGACTATGGCTACACCTTC. Protein product: CASRAPGDYGYTF.